This T cell receptor beta chain was recorded in a study of identical twins (dated by TCRdb to the mid-2010s). About the full investigation: To test whether fetal clonotypes persist, this study deep-sequenced TCR alpha and beta repertoires from monozygotic twins, from unrelated adults of various ages, and from cord blood. Replicate twin experiments were performed at different times using different library preparation protocols to rule out contamination.

Libraries were constructed by 5' RACE. Sequencing relied on an Illumina HiSeq 2000. Template switching added a universal primer binding site, and the final cDNA carried a unique molecular identifier that allowed TCR cDNA molecules to be counted accurately. Specific primers in the conserved constant-segment region were used to synthesize first-strand cDNA for the TCR alpha and beta chains. To control for contamination, every cDNA library carried two barcodes: a SMART-Mk sample barcode plus Illumina barcodes. TruSeq adapter sequences and Illumina sample barcodes were added in two successive PCR steps. Sequencing of the TCR alpha and beta cDNA libraries was done on the Illumina HiSeq platform using custom primers. The source study handled its data this way. Unique molecular identifiers were extracted from raw reads with MiGEC, and CDR3 positions were determined with MiXCR. For each individual, recombination models were inferred using an EM algorithm with the repgenHMM and IGoR tools. Shared clonotypes were analyzed with the tcR package in R, and sharing was normalized by the product of cloneset sizes. To study raw recombination free of thymic and clonal selection effects, out-of-frame nonproductive sequences were analyzed. Through fastp at Q25 and MiXCR, TCRdb rebuilt clones from the public reads, retaining in-frame beta chains. Duplicate CDR3 protein sequences are folded into a single record with the most common DNA and genes. The V and J calls, along with clone size, are taken from TCRdb and not from the paper's own processing. The table for this sample lists hundreds of thousands of distinct CDR3 sequences; around 6% of them were counted only once. The top ten clones comprise approximately 1.6% of the sample.

What the research found in general, with its limitations: Because the same donors could not be followed over many years, conclusions were based on cross-sectional statistical analysis. Recombination models systematically underestimated out-of-frame TCR alpha sharing in monozygotic twins but agreed with sharing between unrelated individuals. Invariant T cells such as MAIT and iNKT could partly confound zero-insertion analyses, though diverse VJ usage argued against this for most clonotypes. Compared with coincidental sharing between unrelated individuals, an excess of low generation-probability sequences was observed among out-of-frame TCR alpha sequences shared between twins. Abundant cord blood beta clonotypes carried fewer insertions; young adult naive repertoires showed a weaker similar trend, while memory repertoires showed none. In beta out-of-frame sequences, excess twin sharing was weaker, because having fewer shared sequences lowered the signal-to-noise ratio.

The CDR3 holds 15 amino acids from the cysteine to the phenylalanine. Just the 45-base CDR3 DNA is kept, in frame starting at base 1. The germline V gene (reference sequence) specifies DFQATT as CDR1 and SNEGSKA as CDR2. V ends up 3 bases short and J 4 bases short, with an unmatched junction base count of 9. All donors were healthy Caucasians. The researchers also sequenced three unrelated adults who were not twins: a male aged 18 to 29, a male aged 50 to 59, and a female aged 50 to 59. Miltenyi CD45RO+ enrichment and human naive T-cell isolation kits were used to isolate memory (CD45RO+) and naive T cells from PBMC. This clonotype was counted a few times. Its antigen is still unknown. Within one base of it there is no much larger clone, and no base qualities were kept.

The receptor was isolated from a man younger than 35 in good health. The sequenced sample was naive T cells sorted from blood. What the cell subset or site label conveys for this sample: cells isolated with a human naive T-cell isolation kit. The chain is assembled from TRBV20-1 and TRBJ2-3, and TRBD2 matches 8 of the central bases. The DNA is TGCAGTGCTAGTCTCTCCGGGAGGGCCGCAGATACGCAGTATTTT. Its translation reads: CSASLSGRAADTQYF.